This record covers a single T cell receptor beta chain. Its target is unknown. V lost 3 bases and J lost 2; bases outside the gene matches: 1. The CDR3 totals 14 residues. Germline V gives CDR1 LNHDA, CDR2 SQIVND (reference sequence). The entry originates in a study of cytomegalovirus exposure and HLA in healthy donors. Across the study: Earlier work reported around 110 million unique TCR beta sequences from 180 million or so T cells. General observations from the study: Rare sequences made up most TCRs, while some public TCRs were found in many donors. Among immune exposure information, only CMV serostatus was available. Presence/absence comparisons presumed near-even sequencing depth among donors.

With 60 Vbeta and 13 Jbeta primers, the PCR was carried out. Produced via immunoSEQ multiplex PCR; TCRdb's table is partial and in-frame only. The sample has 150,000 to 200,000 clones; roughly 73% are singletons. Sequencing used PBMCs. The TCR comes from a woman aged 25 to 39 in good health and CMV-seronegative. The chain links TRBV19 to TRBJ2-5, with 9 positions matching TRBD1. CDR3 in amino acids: CASSIDRGQETQYF. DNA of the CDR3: TGTGCCAGTAGTATCGACAGGGGGCAAGAGACCCAGTACTTC.